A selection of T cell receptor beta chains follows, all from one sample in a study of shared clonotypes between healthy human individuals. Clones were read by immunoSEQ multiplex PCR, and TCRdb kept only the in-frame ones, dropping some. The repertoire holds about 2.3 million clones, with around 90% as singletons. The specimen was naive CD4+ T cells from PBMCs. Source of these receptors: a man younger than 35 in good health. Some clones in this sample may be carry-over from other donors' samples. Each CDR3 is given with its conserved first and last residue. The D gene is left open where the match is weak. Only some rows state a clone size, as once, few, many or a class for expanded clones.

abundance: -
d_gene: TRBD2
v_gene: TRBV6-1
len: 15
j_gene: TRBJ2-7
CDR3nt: TGTGCCAGCAGTGATCGCTCTAGCGGCATTTACGAGCAGTACTTC
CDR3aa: CASSDRSSGIYEQYF

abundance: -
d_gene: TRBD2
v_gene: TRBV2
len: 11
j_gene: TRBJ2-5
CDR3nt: TGTGCCAGCCGCGGGGGAGAGACCCAGTACTTC
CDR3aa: CASRGGETQYF

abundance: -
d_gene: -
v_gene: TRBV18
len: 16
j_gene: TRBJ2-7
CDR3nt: TGTGCCAGCTCACAACGCCGGGCCTCCGGTGGAGACGAGCAGTACTTC
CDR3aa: CASSQRRASGGDEQYF

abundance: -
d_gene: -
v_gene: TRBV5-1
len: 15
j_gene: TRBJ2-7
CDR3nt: TGCGCCAGCAGCTTGGAGGAAAGGGGTGGCTACGAGCAGTACTTC
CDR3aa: CASSLEERGGYEQYF

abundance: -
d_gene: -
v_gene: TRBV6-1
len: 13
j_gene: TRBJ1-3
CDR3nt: TGTGCCAGCAGTAAGTCCCAAGGAAACACCATATATTTT
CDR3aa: CASSKSQGNTIYF

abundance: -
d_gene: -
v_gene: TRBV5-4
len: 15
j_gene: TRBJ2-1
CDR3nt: TGTGCCAGCAAGCTTGGGGGGCAGACCTACAATGAGCAGTTCTTC
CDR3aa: CASKLGGQTYNEQFF

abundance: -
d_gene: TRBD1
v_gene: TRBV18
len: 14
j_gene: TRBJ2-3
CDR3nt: TGTGCCAGCTCACCAAGGGACAGGGGGCGTTTTCAGTATTTT
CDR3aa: CASSPRDRGRFQYF

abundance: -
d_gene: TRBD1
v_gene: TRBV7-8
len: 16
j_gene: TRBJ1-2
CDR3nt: TGTGCCAGCAGCTTAGATGGGACAGGGGGCTGGTATGGCTACACCTTC
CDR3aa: CASSLDGTGGWYGYTF

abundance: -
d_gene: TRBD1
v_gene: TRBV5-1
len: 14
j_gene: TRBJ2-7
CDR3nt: TGCGCCAGCAGCGGAACCGGGACAGGGGCCGAGCAGTACTTC
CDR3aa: CASSGTGTGAEQYF

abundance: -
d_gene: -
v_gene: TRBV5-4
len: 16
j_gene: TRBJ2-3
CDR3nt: TGTGCCAGCAGCTTGGGACAAAAAGGGCTTCCAGATACGCAGTATTTT
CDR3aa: CASSLGQKGLPDTQYF

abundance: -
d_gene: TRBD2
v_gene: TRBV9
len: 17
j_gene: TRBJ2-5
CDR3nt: TGTGCCAGCAGCGTAGGCGCTAGCGGGAGGATACAAGAGACCCAGTACTTC
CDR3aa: CASSVGASGRIQETQYF

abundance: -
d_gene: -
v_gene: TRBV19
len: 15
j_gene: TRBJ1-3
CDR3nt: TGTGCCAGTAGTATAGGGCGGAGCTCTGGAAACACCATATATTTT
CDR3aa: CASSIGRSSGNTIYF

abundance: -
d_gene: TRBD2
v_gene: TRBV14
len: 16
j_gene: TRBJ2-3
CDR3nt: TGTGCCAGCAGCCAAGAGGCGGGAGTAAGGAGGGATACGCAGTATTTT
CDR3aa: CASSQEAGVRRDTQYF

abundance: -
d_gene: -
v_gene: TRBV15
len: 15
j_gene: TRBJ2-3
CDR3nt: TGTGCCACGGGAAGAGGGACAACCAAAACAGATACGCAGTATTTT
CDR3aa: CATGRGTTKTDTQYF

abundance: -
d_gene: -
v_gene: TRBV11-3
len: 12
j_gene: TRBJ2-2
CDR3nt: TGTGCCAGCAGCTTACACACCGGGGAGCTGTTTTTT
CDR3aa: CASSLHTGELFF

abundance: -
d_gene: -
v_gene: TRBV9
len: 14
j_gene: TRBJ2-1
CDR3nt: TGTGCCAGCAGCGTAGCGACGCAAGAACGCGAGCAGTTCTTC
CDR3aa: CASSVATQEREQFF

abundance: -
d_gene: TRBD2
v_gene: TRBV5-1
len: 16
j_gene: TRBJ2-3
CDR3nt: TGCGCCAGCAGCTTGGATCCTAGCGGGAGCGCAGATACGCAGTATTTT
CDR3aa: CASSLDPSGSADTQYF

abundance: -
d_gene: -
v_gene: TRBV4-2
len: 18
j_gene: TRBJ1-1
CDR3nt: TGTGCCAGCAGCGAAGCGTTGGGGGTGAATCCCAAGAGCACTGAAGCTTTCTTT
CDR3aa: CASSEALGVNPKSTEAFF

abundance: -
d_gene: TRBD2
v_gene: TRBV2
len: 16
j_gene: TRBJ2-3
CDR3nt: TGTGCCAGCCAAAACGAACTAGCGGGAGGGCCAGATACGCAGTATTTT
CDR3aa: CASQNELAGGPDTQYF

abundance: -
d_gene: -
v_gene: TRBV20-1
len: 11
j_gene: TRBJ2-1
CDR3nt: TGCAGTGTTGTCTCCTACAATGAGCAGTTCTTC
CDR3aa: CSVVSYNEQFF

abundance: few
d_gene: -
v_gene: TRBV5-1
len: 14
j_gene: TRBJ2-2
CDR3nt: TGCGCCAGCAGCGTGGGGTCGTACACCGGGGAGCTGTTTTTT
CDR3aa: CASSVGSYTGELFF

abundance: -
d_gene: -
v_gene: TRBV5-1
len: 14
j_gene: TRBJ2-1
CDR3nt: TGCGCCAGCAGCTTGGGGGTACCTCACAATGAGCAGTTCTTC
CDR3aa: CASSLGVPHNEQFF

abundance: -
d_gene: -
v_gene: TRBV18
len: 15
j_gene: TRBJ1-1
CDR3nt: TGTGCCAGCTCACCCGACCTTTACAGGAGCACTGAAGCTTTCTTT
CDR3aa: CASSPDLYRSTEAFF

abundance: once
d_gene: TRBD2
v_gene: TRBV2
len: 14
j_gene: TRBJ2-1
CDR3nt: TGTGCCAGCGATTTACTAGCGGGAGTCAGTGAGCAGTTCTTC
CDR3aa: CASDLLAGVSEQFF

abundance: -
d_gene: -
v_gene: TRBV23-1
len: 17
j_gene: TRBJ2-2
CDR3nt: TGCGCCAGCAGTCAATCGGGCAGCCTACAGAACACCGGGGAGCTGTTTTTT
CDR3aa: CASSQSGSLQNTGELFF

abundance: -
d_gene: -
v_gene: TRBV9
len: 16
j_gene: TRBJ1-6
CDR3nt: TGTGCCAGCAGCGTACTTTCTTCCACGGATGAGGGACCCCTCCACTTT
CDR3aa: CASSVLSSTDEGPLHF

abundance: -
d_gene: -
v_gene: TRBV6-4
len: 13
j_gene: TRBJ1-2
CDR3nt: TGTGCCAGCAGGGACCGTTTGTTTGGGGGCTACACCTTC
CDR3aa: CASRDRLFGGYTF

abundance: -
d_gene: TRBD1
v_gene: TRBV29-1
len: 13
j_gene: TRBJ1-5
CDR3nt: TGCAGCGTCGCGGACAGGCGAGATCAGCCCCAGCATTTT
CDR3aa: CSVADRRDQPQHF

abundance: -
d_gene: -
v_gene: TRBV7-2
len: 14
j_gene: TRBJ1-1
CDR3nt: TGTGCCAGCAGCTTACAGGCGGTGAACACTGAAGCTTTCTTT
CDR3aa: CASSLQAVNTEAFF

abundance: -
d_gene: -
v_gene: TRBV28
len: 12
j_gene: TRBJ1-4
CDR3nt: TGTGCCAGCAGGTCACCTACGGAAAAACTGTTTTTT
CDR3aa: CASRSPTEKLFF

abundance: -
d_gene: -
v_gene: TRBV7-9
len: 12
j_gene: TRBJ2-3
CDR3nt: TGTGCCAGCAGGTATAGCACAGATACGCAGTATTTT
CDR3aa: CASRYSTDTQYF

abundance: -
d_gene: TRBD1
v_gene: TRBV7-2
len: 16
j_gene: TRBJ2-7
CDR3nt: TGTGCCAGCAGCTTAGCGGGTTCAGGGGGCAACTACGAGCAGTACTTC
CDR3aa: CASSLAGSGGNYEQYF

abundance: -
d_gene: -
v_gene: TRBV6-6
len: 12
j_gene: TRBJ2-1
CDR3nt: TGTGCCAGCAGTTACAAGGACGGTGAGCAGTTCTTC
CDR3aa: CASSYKDGEQFF

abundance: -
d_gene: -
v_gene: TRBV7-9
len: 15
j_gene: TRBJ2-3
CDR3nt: TGTGCCAGCAGCTTCTTCGGGAGAAACACAGATACGCAGTATTTT
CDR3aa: CASSFFGRNTDTQYF